A selection of T cell receptor beta chains follows, all from one sample in a study of Graves' ophthalmopathy and Graves' hyperthyroidism. A single record per CDR3 protein comes from TCRdb applying MiXCR to the multiplex PCR reads. This table holds about 400,000 distinct CDR3 sequences, 20% to 25% found once. The sequenced material came from peripheral blood. Receptor source: a woman under 30 with stable Graves' hyperthyroidism. Each CDR3 is given with its conserved first and last residue. The D gene is left open where the match is weak. Where a row states a size, it is once, few, many or the class of an expanded clone; other rows omit it.

clone size: -; J gene: TRBJ2-7; D gene: -; V gene: TRBV20-1; CDR3 DNA: TGCAGTGCTAGCCGGGACAACTACGAGCAGTACTTC; CDR3 protein: CSASRDNYEQYF
clone size: few; J gene: TRBJ2-7; D gene: TRBD2; V gene: TRBV19; CDR3 DNA: TGTGCCAGCCCATTCATTAGCGGGACGTTTTGTGAGCAGTACTTC; CDR3 protein: CASPFISGTFCEQYF
clone size: -; J gene: TRBJ1-2; D gene: -; V gene: TRBV24-1; CDR3 DNA: TGTGCCACCAGTGATTTAGGGGATGGCTACACCTTC; CDR3 protein: CATSDLGDGYTF
clone size: many; J gene: TRBJ2-5; D gene: -; V gene: TRBV15; CDR3 DNA: TGTGCCACCAGCAGAGTTTTGGAGACCCAGTACTTC; CDR3 protein: CATSRVLETQYF
clone size: -; J gene: TRBJ2-2; D gene: -; V gene: TRBV24-1; CDR3 DNA: TGTGCCACCAGTGATTTAACCCCAGGCCACTCCACCGGGGAGCTGTTTTTT; CDR3 protein: CATSDLTPGHSTGELFF
clone size: -; J gene: TRBJ1-2; D gene: -; V gene: TRBV20-1; CDR3 DNA: TGCAGTGCTAGAGGGGGCCAGGAGGCCGGCTACACCTTC; CDR3 protein: CSARGGQEAGYTF
clone size: -; J gene: TRBJ1-1; D gene: -; V gene: TRBV6-5; CDR3 DNA: TGTGCCAGCAGTTATTCTCCGGGGCAGGGCACTGAAGCTTTCTTT; CDR3 protein: CASSYSPGQGTEAFF
clone size: -; J gene: TRBJ1-2; D gene: TRBD1; V gene: TRBV4-1; CDR3 DNA: TGCGCCAGCAGCCAACGAGACTCCGGGACAGGGGTCAGCTATGGCTACACCTTC; CDR3 protein: CASSQRDSGTGVSYGYTF
clone size: many; J gene: TRBJ2-7; D gene: TRBD2; V gene: TRBV20-1; CDR3 DNA: TGCAGTGCTAGAGCCTTCGAACGGGAGGGAATCTACGAGCAGTACTTC; CDR3 protein: CSARAFEREGIYEQYF
clone size: many; J gene: TRBJ1-5; D gene: -; V gene: TRBV10-3; CDR3 DNA: TGTGCCATCAGAGACACGGGTGGCAATCAGCCCCAGCATTTT; CDR3 protein: CAIRDTGGNQPQHF
clone size: -; J gene: TRBJ2-7; D gene: TRBD2; V gene: TRBV5-1; CDR3 DNA: TGCGCCAGCCGGGACCAGCGGGGATCCTACGAGCAGTACTTC; CDR3 protein: CASRDQRGSYEQYF
clone size: many; J gene: TRBJ2-7; D gene: -; V gene: TRBV11-2; CDR3 DNA: TGTGCCAGCAGCTTAGATCCGCGGGGATACGAGCAGTACTTC; CDR3 protein: CASSLDPRGYEQYF
clone size: -; J gene: TRBJ2-5; D gene: -; V gene: TRBV28; CDR3 DNA: TGTGCCAGCACTGGGCGGAGACTACCTCAAGAGACCCAGTACTTC; CDR3 protein: CASTGRRLPQETQYF
clone size: many; J gene: TRBJ2-7; D gene: TRBD1; V gene: TRBV27; CDR3 DNA: TGTGCCAGCAGATTCCACGGGGGCGGGACAGGTGACCCTCCTACCTACGAGCAGTACTTC; CDR3 protein: CASRFHGGGTGDPPTYEQYF
clone size: -; J gene: TRBJ2-6; D gene: -; V gene: TRBV6-1; CDR3 DNA: TGTGCCAGCAGTGGCCCTTGGACTTCTGGGGCCAACGTCCTGACTTTC; CDR3 protein: CASSGPWTSGANVLTF
clone size: many; J gene: TRBJ1-5; D gene: -; V gene: TRBV2; CDR3 DNA: TGTGCCAGCAGTGAAGACGGAAATAGGCAGCCCCAGCATTTT; CDR3 protein: CASSEDGNRQPQHF
clone size: many; J gene: TRBJ1-2; D gene: -; V gene: TRBV12-3/TRBV12-4; CDR3 DNA: TGTGCCAGCAGGTCCTCGGGGGTTAAGGCTAACTATGGCTACACCTTC; CDR3 protein: CASRSSGVKANYGYTF
clone size: many; J gene: TRBJ2-2; D gene: -; V gene: TRBV5-1; CDR3 DNA: TGCGCCAGCAGGGGACTCTTTAACACCGGGGAGCTGTTTTTT; CDR3 protein: CASRGLFNTGELFF
clone size: -; J gene: TRBJ2-7; D gene: -; V gene: TRBV3-1; CDR3 DNA: TGTGCCCGCAGCCCCAGGGGAAGCTCCTACGAGCAGTACTTC; CDR3 protein: CARSPRGSSYEQYF
clone size: many; J gene: TRBJ2-7; D gene: TRBD2; V gene: TRBV20-1; CDR3 DNA: TGCAGTGCTAGAGATGGTAGCGGGATCTCCTACGAGCAGTACTTC; CDR3 protein: CSARDGSGISYEQYF
clone size: many; J gene: TRBJ1-5; D gene: -; V gene: TRBV7-2; CDR3 DNA: TGTGCCAGCAGCTTAGTGGCAAGAAATCAGCCCCAGCATTTT; CDR3 protein: CASSLVARNQPQHF
clone size: -; J gene: TRBJ2-7; D gene: -; V gene: TRBV6-1; CDR3 DNA: TGTGCCAGCAGTGTGGGCAGCGCGACCTACGAGCAGTACTTC; CDR3 protein: CASSVGSATYEQYF
clone size: many; J gene: TRBJ1-1; D gene: -; V gene: TRBV20-1; CDR3 DNA: TGCAGTGCCACAGTCATGAACACTGAAGCTTTCTTT; CDR3 protein: CSATVMNTEAFF
clone size: -; J gene: TRBJ1-1; D gene: -; V gene: TRBV5-1; CDR3 DNA: TGCGCCAGCAGCACTAACGGGGGGGCGAACACTGAAGCTTTCTTT; CDR3 protein: CASSTNGGANTEAFF
clone size: -; J gene: TRBJ2-5; D gene: -; V gene: TRBV6-1; CDR3 DNA: TGTGCCAGCAGTATAGGACTACCTGGAGAGACCCAGTACTTC; CDR3 protein: CASSIGLPGETQYF
clone size: -; J gene: TRBJ2-5; D gene: -; V gene: TRBV5-1; CDR3 DNA: TGCGCCAGCAGCTTACCCCCAAGGGCAGGCCGGGAGGAGACCCAGTACTTC; CDR3 protein: CASSLPPRAGREETQYF
clone size: many; J gene: TRBJ2-2; D gene: -; V gene: TRBV7-2; CDR3 DNA: TGTGCCAGCAGCTTAGGAGGGGGGCGCGCCGGGGAGCTGTTTTTT; CDR3 protein: CASSLGGGRAGELFF
clone size: many; J gene: TRBJ2-5; D gene: TRBD1; V gene: TRBV6-1; CDR3 DNA: TGTGCCAGCAGTCAATGGGGACAGCAAGAGACCCAGTACTTC; CDR3 protein: CASSQWGQQETQYF
clone size: many; J gene: TRBJ1-1; D gene: -; V gene: TRBV11-2; CDR3 DNA: TGTGCCAGCAGCTTAACAGCCCGATACACTGAAGCTTTCTTT; CDR3 protein: CASSLTARYTEAFF
clone size: many; J gene: TRBJ2-7; D gene: TRBD2; V gene: TRBV25-1; CDR3 DNA: TGTGCCAGCAGTGAATCCGGGACTAGCGGGCGCTTACCACACAACTACGAGCAGTACTTC; CDR3 protein: CASSESGTSGRLPHNYEQYF
clone size: -; J gene: TRBJ1-5; D gene: TRBD1; V gene: TRBV2; CDR3 DNA: TGTGCCAGCAGTGATTCCCTCATTTGGGGACAGGACCAGCCCCAGCATTTT; CDR3 protein: CASSDSLIWGQDQPQHF
clone size: many; J gene: TRBJ1-2; D gene: -; V gene: TRBV30; CDR3 DNA: TGTGCCTGGAGCGTCCGGGAGACCTATGGCTACACCTTC; CDR3 protein: CAWSVRETYGYTF
clone size: few; J gene: TRBJ1-2; D gene: TRBD1; V gene: TRBV6-5; CDR3 DNA: TGTGCCAGCAGTTCCACAGGGGGAAGTGGCTACACCTTC; CDR3 protein: CASSSTGGSGYTF
clone size: many; J gene: TRBJ2-2; D gene: TRBD1; V gene: TRBV12-3/TRBV12-4; CDR3 DNA: TGTGCCAGCAGTTTCACTGGGGCACAGGGGACCGGGGAGCTGTTTTTT; CDR3 protein: CASSFTGAQGTGELFF
clone size: -; J gene: TRBJ1-6; D gene: -; V gene: TRBV12-3/TRBV12-4; CDR3 DNA: TGTGCCAGCAGACTCGACCGGGGAAGGGGGCCCCTCCACTTT; CDR3 protein: CASRLDRGRGPLHF
clone size: -; J gene: TRBJ2-7; D gene: TRBD1; V gene: TRBV14; CDR3 DNA: TGTGCCAGCAGCCAGGGATCCGGGACAGGCAAAATAACCTACGAGCAGTACTTC; CDR3 protein: CASSQGSGTGKITYEQYF
clone size: many; J gene: TRBJ2-7; D gene: TRBD2; V gene: TRBV20-1; CDR3 DNA: TGCAGTGCCCGAGCGCTAGCGGGAGTCAGGAGGGAGCAGTACTTC; CDR3 protein: CSARALAGVRREQYF
clone size: many; J gene: TRBJ1-6; D gene: TRBD1; V gene: TRBV3-1; CDR3 DNA: TGTGCCAGCAGCCAAGATGCGGGGACAGGCCTTTCACCCCTCCACTTT; CDR3 protein: CASSQDAGTGLSPLHF
clone size: few; J gene: TRBJ2-5; D gene: -; V gene: TRBV4-1; CDR3 DNA: TGCGCCAGCAGCTATCAAGCGGGAACCCCAGGGGCCCAGTACTTC; CDR3 protein: CASSYQAGTPGAQYF
clone size: once; J gene: TRBJ2-7; D gene: -; V gene: TRBV12-3/TRBV12-4; CDR3 DNA: TGTGCCAGCAGTCCCGCCCCGTTGGCCCACGAGCAGTACTTC; CDR3 protein: CASSPAPLAHEQYF
clone size: few; J gene: TRBJ1-2; D gene: -; V gene: TRBV6-2/TRBV6-3; CDR3 DNA: TGTGCCAGCAGACGATCCGGGACACTTTATGGCTACACCTTC; CDR3 protein: CASRRSGTLYGYTF
clone size: many; J gene: TRBJ2-7; D gene: TRBD1; V gene: TRBV14; CDR3 DNA: TGTGCCAGCGGGGACAGGTCATCCTACGAGCAGTACTTC; CDR3 protein: CASGDRSSYEQYF
clone size: many; J gene: TRBJ2-2; D gene: -; V gene: TRBV6-2/TRBV6-3; CDR3 DNA: TGTGCCAGCAGTTACTCCGCTAGCTCCGGGGAGCTGTTTTTT; CDR3 protein: CASSYSASSGELFF
clone size: few; J gene: TRBJ1-1; D gene: -; V gene: TRBV6-1; CDR3 DNA: TGTGCCAGCAGTGGAGGATCAATGAACACTGAAGCTTTCTTT; CDR3 protein: CASSGGSMNTEAFF
clone size: many; J gene: TRBJ1-1; D gene: -; V gene: TRBV28; CDR3 DNA: TGTGCCAGCAGAACCCGCGACAGGCCCTGGACTGAAGCTTTCTTT; CDR3 protein: CASRTRDRPWTEAFF
clone size: many; J gene: TRBJ1-1; D gene: -; V gene: TRBV5-1; CDR3 DNA: TGCGCCAGCAGCTTGAATGTCGGGGGGAGCACTGAAGCTTTCTTT; CDR3 protein: CASSLNVGGSTEAFF
clone size: many; J gene: TRBJ2-7; D gene: -; V gene: TRBV6-5; CDR3 DNA: TGTGCCAGCAGTTCGATTAGCGGCCCTTCCTACGAGCAGTACTTC; CDR3 protein: CASSSISGPSYEQYF
clone size: many; J gene: TRBJ1-1; D gene: -; V gene: TRBV5-1; CDR3 DNA: TGCGCCAGCAGCTTCCGGGGGACGGAAAACACTGAAGCTTTCTTT; CDR3 protein: CASSFRGTENTEAFF
clone size: many; J gene: TRBJ1-3; D gene: -; V gene: TRBV7-2; CDR3 DNA: TGTGCCAGCAGCGGGAGTGGCGCGAGCTCTGGAAACACCATATATTTT; CDR3 protein: CASSGSGASSGNTIYF
clone size: many; J gene: TRBJ2-6; D gene: -; V gene: TRBV28; CDR3 DNA: TGTGCCAGCAGTCGCCCAGCAGGGTGGGCCAACGTCCTGACTTTC; CDR3 protein: CASSRPAGWANVLTF
clone size: -; J gene: TRBJ2-7; D gene: -; V gene: TRBV24-1; CDR3 DNA: TGTGCCACCAGTGATTTGCGGACCTGGACTAAAGACTCCTACGAGCAGTACTTC; CDR3 protein: CATSDLRTWTKDSYEQYF
clone size: many; J gene: TRBJ2-2; D gene: -; V gene: TRBV30; CDR3 DNA: TGTGCCGGGAGAGAAAACACCGGGGAGCTGTTTTTT; CDR3 protein: CAGRENTGELFF
clone size: many; J gene: TRBJ1-5; D gene: TRBD1; V gene: TRBV2; CDR3 DNA: TGTGCCAGCAGGGGGACAGGGGCAGTTTTGGACCAGCCCCAGCATTTT; CDR3 protein: CASRGTGAVLDQPQHF
clone size: many; J gene: TRBJ1-3; D gene: -; V gene: TRBV12-3/TRBV12-4; CDR3 DNA: TGTGCCAGCAGGCTGAGGGGCGCAGTGGCTGGAAACACCATATATTTT; CDR3 protein: CASRLRGAVAGNTIYF
clone size: many; J gene: TRBJ1-2; D gene: -; V gene: TRBV6-5; CDR3 DNA: TGTGCCAGCAGTTACGAGGGGTCCCTCTATGGCTACACCTTC; CDR3 protein: CASSYEGSLYGYTF
clone size: many; J gene: TRBJ2-5; D gene: -; V gene: TRBV3-1; CDR3 DNA: TGTGCCAGCAGCCCGCCCCTGGGGGTAGAGACCCAGTACTTC; CDR3 protein: CASSPPLGVETQYF